This TCR beta chain was captured by sequencing in a study of CXCR3-negative and CXCR3-positive naive CD8 T cells. The study, taken as a whole, reports: Sequencing showed both naive subsets with comparably high diversity, and memory CD8+ cells much lower. The TRB CDR3s that CXCR3-positive naive cells carried were more hydrophobic than those of CXCR3-negative naive cells. Memory cells diverged, while naive CXCR3-positive and CXCR3-negative cells had similar TRBV-TRBJ usage.

TRB cDNA was prepared as libraries by UMI-labeled 5' RACE. Following a re-call of the 5' RACE reads, TCRdb has one entry per CDR3 protein and lacks DNA. The ten top clones account for 0.45% to 0.55%, within a sample of some 150,000 distinct CDR3 sequences. Comments on this clonotype: Its antigen is currently unknown.

CDR3 size: 15 residues. CD45RO-CCR7+CD27+CD95- expression identified naive CD8+ T cells. The sequenced sample was naive CXCR3+ CD8+ T cells from blood. Subset described: CD45RO-CCR7+CD27+CD95- naive CD8+ T cells expressing CXCR3 (TNR3+). The sequence derives from a human donor in good health. Some clones in this sample may be carry-over from other donors' samples. The chain employs TRBV23-1 and TRBJ2-7; TCRdb reports TRBD1, a call that lacks DNA to check it against. TRBV23-1 is classed as an ORF, of uncertain function. The CDR3 is CASSQTQGSRYEQYF.